Below are 15 T cell receptor beta chains sequenced from a single sample in a study of Graves' ophthalmopathy and Graves' hyperthyroidism. Amplifying from RNA transcripts, the study obtained TCR beta CDR3 regions. Second-round multiplex PCR followed a first-round RT-PCR using HTBI primers. TCRdb reanalysed the multiplex PCR reads using MiXCR and keeps one entry per CDR3 protein. The sample consists of about 370,000 distinct CDR3 sequences, about a sixth of them appearing once. The sequencing sample was made of peripheral blood. All receptors come from an adult woman with stable Graves' hyperthyroidism.

This clonotype showed up many times. The chain is built from TRBV6-5 and TRBJ2-5; D could derive from TRBD1 or TRBD2 (6 bases each). The germline V and J ends were trimmed by 4 bases and 7 bases, with 22 bases remaining between them. Germline V CDR1 and CDR2: MNHEY, SVGAGI. The CDR3 consists of 16 residues. The CDR3 sequence is CASSSPLGIGGGTQYF. The DNA of the CDR3 is TGTGCCAGCAGTTCCCCCCTAGGGATAGGAGGGGGGACCCAGTACTTC.

This clonotype came up many times. J is TRBJ1-6 and V is TRBV18; the D is unclear. This CDR3 spans 15 amino acids. V was pared by 3 bases and J by 1 base, with 7 bases between. In germline, CDR1 is KGHSH, CDR2 LQKENI. The CDR3 DNA is TGTGCCAGCTCACCCCAGGAGTCCTATAATTCACCCCTCCACTTT. It encodes CASSPQESYNSPLHF.

As to this clonotype: This may be a read error: a much more frequent sequence differs by one nucleotide. The V and J genes are TRBV6-2 or TRBV6-3 and TRBJ2-4; D is possibly TRBD1 (5 bases). This CDR3 spans 15 amino acids. Germline V lookup: CDR1 MNHEY, CDR2 SVGEGT. V lost 6 bases and J 3 bases, leaving 15 bases between the germline ends. CDR3: CASSPQGLGKNIQYF. The CDR3 region has the DNA TGTGCCAGCAGCCCTCAGGGATTAGGCAAAAACATTCAGTACTTC.

As concerns this clonotype: This may come from a read error, since a much larger clone is one base off. This chain links TRBV11-2 with TRBJ2-7, with D uncertain. The CDR3 runs to 12 residues. Germline-derived CDR1 and CDR2 are SGHAT and FQNNGV. Here the CDR3 DNA reads TGTGACAGCAGCTCAAAAGATTACGAGCAGTACTTC. Protein product: CDSSSKDYEQYF.

This clonotype appeared many times. This chain uses TRBV12-3 or TRBV12-4 with TRBJ1-1; TRBD1 aligns across 7 bases. V trimming: 3 bases; J trimming: 6 bases; junction bases outside the gene matches: 4. This CDR3 has 13 amino acids. The CDR3 is CASSFSGGPEAFF. The CDR3 DNA reads as TGTGCCAGCAGTTTCTCAGGGGGTCCTGAAGCTTTCTTT.

At least ten counts were recorded for this clonotype. The J gene is TRBJ2-7, the V gene TRBV6-2 or TRBV6-3; 10 bases are a match to TRBD2. Germline lookup yields CDR1 MNHEY and CDR2 SVGEGT. The CDR3 has 14 residues. The J segment lost 5 bases and the V segment lost 7 bases, leaving 8 bases of the junction unmatched. CDR3 nucleotides: TGTGCCAGCACCCGGGCTAGCGGGAGCCACGAGCAGTACTTC. Amino acids: CASTRASGSHEQYF.

This clonotype was seen many times. This chain joins TRBV28 and TRBJ2-7; possibly TRBD1 or TRBD2 for D (5 bases each). The CDR3 contains 14 residues. Germline CDR1 reads MDHEN; CDR2 reads SYDVKM. V was trimmed by 7 bases and J by 4 bases, leaving 17 bases between them. DNA for the CDR3: TGTGCCAGCACGATAGGGACCCGCTTGTACGAGCAGTACTTC. Its protein is CASTIGTRLYEQYF.

A remark on this clonotype: Germline is not matched at one junction end, which may reflect a read error. The chain combines TRBV6-5 with TRBJ2-2; D remains ambiguous. CDR1 is MNHEY and CDR2 is SVGAGI in the germline V gene. The CDR3 extends over 13 amino acids. In DNA, the CDR3 is TGTGCCGGCAGCGACTCGACACACGGGGAGCTGTTTTTT. Its translation is CAGSDSTHGELFF.

The table lists this clonotype with many counts. The V call is TRBV29-1, the J call TRBJ2-7; 11 nucleotides align to TRBD1. Unmatched junction bases numbered 6, after V lost 7 bases and J lost 4 bases. The CDR3 extends over 13 amino acids. Germline lookup yields CDR1 SQVTM and CDR2 ANQGSEA. In DNA form, the CDR3 reads TGCAGCGCTGGACAGGGGGCTCCTTACGAGCAGTACTTC. Its translation is CSAGQGAPYEQYF.

This chain joins TRBV18 and TRBJ2-5, with D possibly TRBD1 on 6 matching bases. Trimming stripped 6 bases from V and 7 bases from J, with 15 bases between. Germline assignment: CDR1 KGHSH and CDR2 LQKENI. CDR3 length equals 13 residues. In DNA, the CDR3 is TGTGCCAGCTCTCCCCAGGGGATTGTGACCCAGTACTTC. It encodes CASSPQGIVTQYF.

Ten or more counts support this clonotype. The V gene is TRBV18, the J gene TRBJ2-5, with 7 bases identical to TRBD1. V gave up 4 bases and J gave up 4 bases; unmatched junction bases: 6. Germline V gives CDR1 KGHSH, CDR2 LQKENI. The CDR3 runs 14 residues. The CDR3 spells CASSRLTGRETQYF. CDR3 bases: TGTGCCAGCTCACGACTGACAGGGAGAGAGACCCAGTACTTC.

This clonotype occurred many times. The J gene is TRBJ1-2, the V gene TRBV20-1; the match to TRBD1 covers 7 bases. Germline loops: CDR1 DFQATT, CDR2 SNEGSKA (reference sequence). Trimming removed 8 bases from V and 5 bases from J; junction bases left unmatched: 14. The length of the CDR3 is 14 residues. The CDR3 spells CSTPDRRGGYGYTF. Here the CDR3 DNA reads TGCAGTACGCCGGACAGGCGCGGGGGGTATGGCTACACCTTC.

This clonotype came up many times. The V and J genes are TRBV5-1 and TRBJ2-7; perhaps TRBD1 as D (6 bases). This CDR3 has 15 amino acids. The V and J ends lost 5 bases and 3 bases respectively, with 18 bases between them. The germline CDR1 and CDR2 sequences are SGHRS and YFSETQ. The CDR3 sequence is CASRTQGLGDYEQYF. In nucleotides, the CDR3 is TGCGCCAGCAGGACCCAGGGGCTGGGGGACTACGAGCAGTACTTC.

This clonotype was counted at least ten times. This chain uses TRBV12-3 or TRBV12-4 with TRBJ1-1, with D maybe TRBD1 (5 bases). The CDR3 runs to 15 residues. Trimming pared 6 bases from V and 2 bases from J, leaving 16 bases between. The CDR3 coding sequence is TGTGCCAGCAGCCGACATCAACAGGTCAACACTGAAGCTTTCTTT. Residues: CASSRHQQVNTEAFF.

The gene calls are TRBV4-1 and TRBJ2-1; TRBD2 matches at 9 bases. Germline-derived CDR1 and CDR2 are MGHRA and YSYEKL. With V trimmed by 6 bases and J by 7 bases, 10 bases remained unmatched. This CDR3 has 15 amino acids. CDR3 sequence (DNA): TGCGCCAGCAGTTTTGGTCGGACTAGCGAAAATGAGCAGTTCTTC. It is translated as CASSFGRTSENEQFF.